Below, 13 T cell receptor beta chains from the same sample are listed, as sequenced in a study of T cell clonotyping in hematopoietic cell transplantation. The protocol was immunoSEQ multiplex PCR, while the TCRdb copy is restricted to in-frame clones and leaves out a portion. The sample contains nearly 9,500 clones, around 97% of which appear only once. Sequencing used peripheral blood mononuclear cells, obtained 100 days after allogeneic stem cell transplant. All receptors come from a male patient aged 60-69 years who had an allogeneic stem cell transplant from a related donor, so the T cells may come from the graft donor. Some clones in this sample may be carry-over from other donors' samples.

V gene TRBV25-1 combines with J gene TRBJ2-3, with TRBD1 as a possible D gene (6 bases). The CDR3 runs to 17 residues. Trimming took 2 bases from V and 5 from J, leaving 20 bases between them. Per the germline V gene, CDR1 is MGHDK and CDR2 is SYGVNS. As DNA, the CDR3 is TGTGCCAGCAGTGAACCAAGGACGGGGACATTTGGAGATACGCAGTATTTT. This gives the protein CASSEPRTGTFGDTQYF.

The chain joins TRBV9 to TRBJ2-1; 9 bases fit TRBD1. CDR1 is SGDLS and CDR2 is YYNGEE in the germline V gene. V shed 0 bases, J shed 9 bases, and the junction held 4 bases outside the gene matches. The CDR3 runs 14 residues. DNA for the CDR3: TGTGCCAGCAGCGTAGGGACAGGGGCGTTTGAGCAGTTCTTC. It codes for CASSVGTGAFEQFF.

The CDR3 loop is CASSPLLKGLEGYTF. In DNA, the CDR3 is TGCGCCAGCAGCCCCCTCCTCAAGGGGTTGGAGGGCTACACCTTC. The chain has TRBV4-1 and TRBJ1-2; possible D gene TRBD1, 5 bases. The CDR3 contains 15 residues. V dropped 4 bases and J dropped 8 bases, with 20 bases sitting between them. The V gene's germline CDR1 is MGHRA and CDR2 YSYEKL.

This clone was detected once. The chain recombines TRBV25-1 with TRBJ2-7; no definite D call. CDR1 is MGHDK and CDR2 is SYGVNS in the germline V gene. V shed 3 bases and J shed 1 base, with 10 bases lying between them. There are 14 residues in the CDR3. In DNA, the CDR3 is TGTGCCAGCAGTGACGCCGCCCTGTCCTACGAGCAGTACTTC. Translated, it gives CASSDAALSYEQYF.

This chain uses TRBV30 with TRBJ1-6, with D perhaps matching TRBD1 (6 bases). V lost 0 bases, J lost 7 bases, and 16 bases lay in between. The CDR3 runs to 16 residues. Germline CDR1 and CDR2: GTSNPN and SVGIG (reference sequence). This chain's CDR3 is CAWSVLGGALNSPLHF. As DNA, the CDR3 is TGTGCCTGGAGTGTCCTCGGGGGGGCCCTAAATTCACCCCTCCACTTT.

The chain recombines TRBV30 with TRBJ1-4, with D maybe TRBD1 (5 bases). Trimming shortened V by 3 bases and J by 3 bases, and 11 bases separated the two germline ends. Germline CDR1 and CDR2: GTSNPN and SVGIG (reference sequence). This CDR3 spans 14 amino acids. For the CDR3, the DNA is TGTGCCTGGAGCCCAGGGCCTTCTAATGAAAAACTGTTTTTT. Its protein is CAWSPGPSNEKLFF.

V is TRBV11-3 and J is TRBJ2-7; D may be TRBD1 (6 bases). CDR3 length: 15 amino acids. Trimming stripped 3 bases from V and 3 bases from J, with 15 bases between. The V gene's germline CDR1 is SGHNT and CDR2 YENEEA. The CDR3 loop reads CASSFFRGPFYEQYF. The CDR3 bases are TGTGCCAGCAGCTTCTTCAGGGGCCCCTTCTACGAGCAGTACTTC.

This chain joins TRBV5-1 and TRBJ2-7; TRBD1 matches 11 bases. The CDR3 extends over 16 amino acids. The germline V gene encodes CDR1 SGHRS and CDR2 YFSETQ. Trimming at V came to 3 bases and at J to 2 bases, leaving 7 bases not matched to a gene. The CDR3 DNA reads TGCGCCAGCAGCTCTATCCCGGGACAGGGGGCCTACGAGCAGTACTTC. This gives the protein CASSSIPGQGAYEQYF.

The chain couples TRBV18 to TRBJ2-7; unclear D gene. Deletions cut 3 bases from V and 3 bases from J, with 6 bases between. Germline CDR1 and CDR2: KGHSH and LQKENI. The CDR3 extends over 12 amino acids. The CDR3, as DNA: TGTGCCAGCTCACCCGGATACTACGAGCAGTACTTC. It translates to CASSPGYYEQYF.

The CDR3 DNA sequence: TGTGCCAGTAGTAAATCGACAGGACCTAGCACAGATACGCAGTATTTT. Its protein product is CASSKSTGPSTDTQYF. The chain employs TRBV19 and TRBJ2-3; D might be TRBD1 (6 bases). Per the germline V gene, CDR1 is LNHDA and CDR2 is SQIVND (reference sequence). Trimming took 4 bases from V and 0 from J, leaving 14 bases between them. The CDR3 runs 16 residues.

The V call is TRBV5-4, the J call TRBJ1-2, with D hard to call. Trimming shortened V by 3 bases and J by 2 bases, and 11 bases separated the two germline ends. CDR3 length equals 14 residues. CDR1 and CDR2 from the germline V gene are SGHNT and YYREEE (reference sequence). The CDR3, as DNA: TGTGCCAGCAGCTCAGGAAATCCCAACTATGGCTACACCTTC. It encodes CASSSGNPNYGYTF.

The chain links TRBV19 to TRBJ2-7; 8 nucleotides agree with TRBD2. The J segment lost 2 bases and the V segment lost 4 bases, leaving 7 bases of the junction unmatched. The CDR3 consists of 15 residues. CDR1 is LNHDA and CDR2 is SQIVND in the germline V gene (reference sequence). The CDR3 loop is CASSTGGAATYEQYF. CDR3 bases: TGTGCCAGTAGTACCGGGGGGGCGGCGACCTACGAGCAGTACTTC.

The chain joins TRBV2 to TRBJ1-2; no firm D call. This CDR3 contains 15 residues. Germline V gene data show CDR1 as SNHLY and CDR2 as FYNNEI. The V end lost 2 bases, the J end lost 3 bases, and 13 bases lay between the germline ends. DNA for the CDR3: TGTGCCAGCAGTGAAAGGGTATCCCGGGACTATGGCTACACCTTC. It yields the protein CASSERVSRDYGYTF.